This T cell receptor (beta chain) was observed in a study of blood T cell repertoires in COVID-19. Trimming left V 6 bases short and J 0 bases short, with 10 bases between. The germline V gene has CDR1 MNHEY and CDR2 SVGAGI. The CDR3 extends over 14 amino acids. Profiled with immunoSEQ multiplex PCR; TCRdb holds only in-frame clones, not every one. The data hold under 300,000 clones, with around 89% observed a single time. The chain has TRBV6-5 and TRBJ2-3; D perhaps matches TRBD1 (5 bases). This sequence originates from a man aged 40-55 years who had recovered from COVID-19. Specimen: PBMCs or T cells enriched from blood (not recorded which). CDR3 region: CASSKTASTDTQYF. DNA of the CDR3: TGTGCCAGCAGCAAGACAGCTAGCACAGATACGCAGTATTTT.